The next 31 T cell receptor beta chains were all read from a single sample in a study of blood T cells in healthy people across ages. The use of a sample-barcoded 5' primer and a J-beta primer mix characterized a second PCR of roughly 6 to 11 cycles. One entry per CDR3 protein, called by TCRdb with MiXCR from the 5' RACE reads. This repertoire shows just over 1 million distinct CDR3 sequences, 40% to 50% found once; its top ten account for about 20%. Sequencing was performed on blood. Receptor source: a woman aged 60-70 years in good health.

This clonotype was seen only a few times. The chain recombines TRBV9 with TRBJ2-7; no clear D gene. CDR1 SGDLS and CDR2 YYNGEE come from the germline V gene. The CDR3 contains 15 residues. V dropped 0 bases and J dropped 2 bases, with 12 bases sitting between them. CDR3 in DNA: TGTGCCAGCAGCGTAGGCTCCGCCACTACCTACGAGCAGTACTTC. This sequence encodes CASSVGSATTYEQYF.

The chain uses TRBV7-6 and TRBJ2-4; D might be TRBD1 or TRBD2, each matching 5 bases. The tail of the sequence fits TRBJ2-7 better, so the J call may be wrong. This CDR3 is 13 amino acids long. CDR1 is SGHVS and CDR2 is FNYEAQ in the germline V gene. CDR3 amino acids: CASSLGTLSEQYF. The CDR3 nucleotides are TGTGCCAGCAGCTTGGGGACCCTTAGCGAGCAGTACTTC.

This clonotype has only a few counts. This sequence joins TRBV9 and TRBJ2-7; D not certain. This CDR3 has 14 residues. The ends were cut back, 3 bases at V and 4 bases at J, with 14 bases in the middle. Germline lookup yields CDR1 SGDLS and CDR2 YYNGEE. CDR3 nucleotides: TGTGCCAGCAGCGAGGCCTCCGGACCATACGAGCAGTACTTC. Protein product: CASSEASGPYEQYF.

This chain links TRBV29-1 with TRBJ2-5, with TRBD2 matching 14 bases. Germline values: CDR1 SQVTM, CDR2 ANQGSEA. V lost 6 bases to trimming and J lost 5 bases; unmatched junction nucleotides: 14. This CDR3 has 17 amino acids. The CDR3 DNA reads TGCAGCGTCAGAGCCGGGACTAGCGGGAGTGGTGCGGAGACCCAGTACTTC. As protein: CSVRAGTSGSGAETQYF.

The chain recombines TRBV3-1 with TRBJ1-5, with a weak D call TRBD1 (6 bases). From germline, CDR1 is LGHDT and CDR2 YNNKEL (reference sequence). The V and J ends lost 4 bases and 3 bases respectively, with 19 bases between them. The CDR3 is made up of 17 amino acids. The CDR3 DNA sequence: TGTGCCAGCAGCCCATCCCGAGGAGGGGGGCACAATCAGCCCCAGCATTTT. Translating it yields CASSPSRGGGHNQPQHF. The whole variable domain, remainder taken from reference TRBV3-1 and TRBJ1-5, is DTAVSQTPKYLVTQMGNDKSIKCEQNLGHDTMYWYKQDSKKFLKIMFSYNNKELIINETVPNRFSPKSPDKAHLNLHINSLELGDSAVYFCASSPSRGGGHNQPQHFGDGTRLSIL.

The chain is built from TRBV6-4 and TRBJ2-1; 15 bases are shared with TRBD2. The CDR3 totals 19 residues. CDR1 MRHNA and CDR2 SNTAGT come from the germline V gene. After removal of 6 bases from V and 3 bases from J, the junction contained 12 bases not matched to a gene. The CDR3 nucleotides are TGTGCCAGCAGCCCGCCGAGGACTAGCGGGAGGGCCCTCTACAATGAGCAGTTCTTC. Protein sequence: CASSPPRTSGRALYNEQFF.

Only a few counts were recorded for this clonotype. The V gene is TRBV27, the J gene TRBJ2-7, with D uncertain. Trimming removed 2 bases at V and 0 bases at J, with 11 bases between. Per germline, CDR1 MNHEY and CDR2 SMNVEV (reference sequence). The CDR3 totals 15 residues. The CDR3 DNA sequence: TGTGCCAGCAGTTTAGCGCGGCAGATCTCCTACGAGCAGTACTTC. It codes for CASSLARQISYEQYF.

The rearrangement joins TRBV4-1 to TRBJ2-4; 11 bases fit TRBD2. The J call is uncertain, as TRBJ2-7 better fits the DNA end. The CDR3 is made up of 15 amino acids. The germline V gene has CDR1 MGHRA and CDR2 YSYEKL. The DNA of the CDR3 is TGCGCCAGCAGCCAAGGACTAGCGGGATATGACGAGCAGTACTTC. Residues: CASSQGLAGYDEQYF.

The rearrangement links TRBV28 to TRBJ2-7; the match to TRBD1 covers 8 bases. V lost 5 bases, J lost 4 bases, and 7 bases stayed unmatched. Germline V lookup: CDR1 MDHEN, CDR2 SYDVKM. This CDR3 is built from 14 residues. In DNA, the CDR3 is TGTGCCAGCAGTCGTACAGGGGGTAGGTACGAGCAGTACTTC. This gives the protein CASSRTGGRYEQYF.

The gene calls are TRBV6-6 and TRBJ2-4, with D hard to call. The end of the DNA is better explained by TRBJ2-7, so the J call may be wrong. CDR1 is MNHNY and CDR2 is SVGAGI in the germline V gene (reference sequence). The CDR3 runs 17 residues. CDR3 region: CASSYRTSAVYSHEQYF. The DNA of the CDR3 is TGTGCCAGCAGTTACAGGACGAGCGCTGTTTATTCCCACGAGCAGTACTTC.

J is TRBJ1-1 and V is TRBV10-3; 7 bases align to TRBD1. V was pared by 4 bases and J by 4 bases, with 15 bases of the junction left unmatched. Looked up from germline, CDR1 is ENHRY and CDR2 is SYGVKD. The CDR3 runs 17 residues. CDR3 region: CAISGFLDRRGGTEAFF. The CDR3 nucleotides are TGTGCCATCAGTGGGTTCTTGGACAGGCGGGGTGGCACTGAAGCTTTCTTT.

This sequence joins TRBV7-2 and TRBJ2-7, with 8 bases matching TRBD2. The CDR3 has 16 amino acids. Per the germline V gene, CDR1 is SGHTA and CDR2 is FQGNSA. V lost 6 bases and J lost 3; bases outside the gene matches: 13. The CDR3, as DNA: TGTGCCAGCAGGTATAGCGGGAACGTTATGGACTACGAGCAGTACTTC. It encodes CASRYSGNVMDYEQYF.

The chain carries TRBV30 and TRBJ1-2; perhaps TRBD1 as D (5 bases). The germline V gene has CDR1 GTSNPN and CDR2 SVGIG (reference sequence). The germline V and J ends were trimmed by 8 bases and 0 bases, with 13 bases remaining between them. The CDR3 sequence is 13 residues long. CDR3 protein: CAGPREANYGYTF. CDR3 bases: TGTGCCGGGCCCAGGGAAGCTAACTATGGCTACACCTTC.

This clonotype was counted between two and nine times. The chain employs TRBV5-1 and TRBJ2-6; 7 bases align to TRBD1. Germline V gene data show CDR1 as SGHRS and CDR2 as YFSETQ. V gave up 4 bases and J gave up 0 bases; unmatched junction bases: 10. This CDR3 is built from 18 residues. CDR3 bases: TGCGCCAGCAGCCCCACAACAGGGGCCAGCTCTGGGGCCAACGTCCTGACTTTC. The encoded protein is CASSPTTGASSGANVLTF.

V usage is TRBV7-2 and J usage is TRBJ2-5; a possible D gene is TRBD2 (6 bases). CDR3 length: 14 residues. Germline V CDR1 and CDR2: SGHTA, FQGNSA. The germline V and J ends were trimmed by 5 bases and 2 bases, with 12 bases remaining between them. The CDR3 DNA reads as TGTGCCAGCAGCGCTGCGGGGCCACAAGAGACCCAGTACTTC. Its protein product is CASSAAGPQETQYF. Full variable domain (remainder filled in from reference TRBV7-2 and TRBJ2-5): GAGVSQSPSNKVTEKGKDVELRCDPISGHTALYWYRQSLGQGLEFLIYFQGNSAPDKSGLPSDRFSAERTGGSVSTLTIQRTQQEDSAVYLCASSAAGPQETQYFGPGTRLLVL.

DNA of the CDR3: TGTGCCAGCAGCTTAACATCAACAGGGTACGGCACAGATACGCAGTATTTT. Translating it yields CASSLTSTGYGTDTQYF. V usage is TRBV7-3 and J usage is TRBJ2-3; weak D call: TRBD1 (6 bases). The CDR3 covers 17 residues. V was trimmed by 0 bases and J by 1 base, leaving 14 bases between them. Germline V CDR1 and CDR2: SGHTA, FQGTGA.

This clonotype was counted between two and nine times. The rearrangement links TRBV5-5 to TRBJ2-6; the D is unclear. Germline V lookup: CDR1 SGHKS, CDR2 YYEKEE (reference sequence). CDR3 length: 14 residues. Trimming shortened V by 6 bases and J by 0 bases, and 7 bases separated the two germline ends. The CDR3 sequence is CASTLASGANVLTF. CDR3 nucleotides: TGTGCCAGCACACTGGCCTCTGGGGCCAACGTCCTGACTTTC.

This clonotype was counted a few times. V usage is TRBV7-9 and J usage is TRBJ1-5; 9 bases align to TRBD1. Per the germline V gene, CDR1 is SEHNR and CDR2 is FQNEAQ (reference sequence). V shed 5 bases, J shed 4 bases, and the junction held 9 bases outside the gene matches. The CDR3 spans 16 residues. The CDR3 bases are TGTGCCAGCAGCCCAGGTGGGACAGGGAGTAATCAGCCCCAGCATTTT. This encodes CASSPGGTGSNQPQHF.

This clonotype was observed a handful of times. V usage is TRBV7-9 and J usage is TRBJ2-3; no firm D call. The CDR3 runs 14 residues. V was pared by 2 bases and J by 0 bases, with 6 bases between. CDR1 SEHNR and CDR2 FQNEAQ come from the germline V gene (reference sequence). CDR3 sequence: CASSLYGSTDTQYF. For the CDR3, the DNA is TGTGCCAGCAGCTTATATGGTAGCACAGATACGCAGTATTTT.

This clonotype has just a few counts. In DNA form, the CDR3 reads TGTGCCAGCAATCGACTAGCGGTATACAATGAGCAGTTCTTC. It translates to CASNRLAVYNEQFF. This chain connects TRBV7-9 to TRBJ2-1; the match to TRBD2 covers 9 bases. This CDR3 region has 14 residues. The germline gives CDR1 SEHNR, CDR2 FQNEAQ (reference sequence). After removal of 7 bases from V and 4 bases from J, the junction contained 5 bases not matched to a gene.

The chain recombines TRBV6-5 with TRBJ2-7; D call uncertain. The CDR3 sequence is 14 residues long. Trimming took off 0 bases at V and 2 bases at J, with 8 bases between the two ends. Germline V lookup: CDR1 MNHEY, CDR2 SVGAGI. The CDR3 reads CASSYSAGPYEQYF. CDR3 DNA sequence: TGTGCCAGCAGTTACTCGGCAGGCCCCTACGAGCAGTACTTC.

V is TRBV27 and J is TRBJ2-5; a weak D match, TRBD1 (5 bases). Trimming removed 3 bases from V and 5 bases from J, with 13 bases in between. The CDR3 loop spans 14 amino acids. The germline V gene encodes CDR1 MNHEY and CDR2 SMNVEV (reference sequence). The CDR3: CASSLSGRMETQYF. In DNA, the CDR3 is TGTGCCAGCAGTTTGTCAGGGCGTATGGAGACCCAGTACTTC.

Concerning this clonotype itself: Germline is not matched at one junction end, which may reflect a read error. V and J are TRBV10-3 and TRBJ2-6, with D possibly being TRBD2 (7 bases). This CDR3 spans 14 amino acids. The germline V gene encodes CDR1 ENHRY and CDR2 SYGVKD. The CDR3 protein is CAISDSAGANVPTF. For the CDR3, the DNA is TGTGCCATCAGTGACAGCGCGGGGGCCAACGTCCCGACTTTC.

The genes are TRBV28 and TRBJ2-4, with 8 positions matching TRBD1. The DNA end is more similar to TRBJ2-7, so the J call may be wrong. Germline lookup yields CDR1 MDHEN and CDR2 SYDVKM. The CDR3 contains 14 residues. The CDR3 DNA follows: TGTGCCAGCAGTTTGACAGGGGACTCCGCCGAGCAGTACTTC. It yields the protein CASSLTGDSAEQYF.

This chain links TRBV27 with TRBJ1-2; TRBD1 matches at 7 bases. This CDR3 is 12 amino acids long. With 6 bases clipped from V and 8 bases from J, the junction kept 6 bases outside the gene matches. The germline CDR1 and CDR2 sequences are MNHEY and SMNVEV (reference sequence). CDR3 nucleotide sequence: TGTGCCAGCAGGCAAAGGACAGGCGGCTACACCTTC. This translates into CASRQRTGGYTF.

This clonotype has only a few counts. J is TRBJ2-1 and V is TRBV20-1, with D tentatively TRBD2 (6 bases). The CDR3 has 15 amino acids. Trimming stripped 1 base from V and 10 bases from J, with 20 bases between. Germline CDR1 reads DFQATT; CDR2 reads SNEGSKA (reference sequence). The CDR3, as DNA: TGCAGTGCTAGAGTGGTGGGACTCCTTTTGGGGGAGCAGTTCTTC. It codes for CSARVVGLLLGEQFF.

V gene TRBV7-6 combines with J gene TRBJ1-4; no firm D call. The V gene's germline CDR1 is SGHVS and CDR2 FNYEAQ. V lost 2 bases and J lost 7, with 8 bases in between. The CDR3 is 13 amino acids. The CDR3 DNA sequence: TGTGCCAGCAGCTTAAAGGAGGGTGAAAAACTGTTTTTT. Protein product: CASSLKEGEKLFF.

This chain links TRBV27 with TRBJ2-1; 11 nucleotides line up with TRBD2. Trimming at V came to 2 bases and at J to 0 bases, leaving 6 bases not matched to a gene. This CDR3 has 18 residues. The germline V gene has CDR1 MNHEY and CDR2 SMNVEV (reference sequence). The CDR3 protein is CASSLLGTSGSSYNEQFF. CDR3 DNA: TGTGCCAGCAGTTTACTGGGGACTAGCGGAAGCTCCTACAATGAGCAGTTCTTC.

Note on this clonotype: This could be a read error, since a much larger clone is one nucleotide away. The V gene is TRBV9, the J gene TRBJ2-7; no reliable D call. Germline CDR1 SGDLS, CDR2 YYNGEE. The ends were cut back, 0 bases at V and 7 bases at J, with 11 bases in the middle. The CDR3 totals 13 residues. CDR3 protein: CASSVGSRNEQYF. DNA of the CDR3: TGTGCCAGCAGCGTAGGATCTAGGAATGAGCAGTACTTC.

This clonotype turned up a few times. This rearrangement joins TRBV29-1 to TRBJ2-1; D is ambiguous. V lost 6 bases, J lost 5 bases, and 17 bases lay in between. The CDR3 covers 14 residues. Germline V gives CDR1 SQVTM, CDR2 ANQGSEA. The CDR3: CSVLGSGPNNEQFF. The CDR3 region has the DNA TGCAGCGTGCTCGGGTCCGGGCCCAACAATGAGCAGTTCTTC.

This clonotype came up a few times. This chain links TRBV27 with TRBJ1-2; TRBD1 is a possible D gene (5 bases). V was clipped by 0 bases and J by 8 bases, with 13 bases between them. CDR3 length equals 14 residues. The germline CDR1 and CDR2 sequences are MNHEY and SMNVEV (reference sequence). CDR3: CASSLSGPLGGYTF. CDR3 DNA sequence: TGTGCCAGCAGTTTATCGGGACCCCTGGGAGGCTACACCTTC.